Detailed here is one T cell receptor beta chain. Antigen unknown. This entry belongs to a study of shared clonotypes between healthy human individuals. Study-wide results and caveats: Clonotype sharing among donors was expected to depend on sequencing depth. Although depth was large, rarefaction showed that sequencing of the sorted subsets was incomplete.

Recent vaccinations or acute infections were absent in the healthy HIV-negative adult donors. All participating donors were Caucasian adults from Nashville, Tennessee. Sequencing used immunoSEQ multiplex PCR; TCRdb keeps in-frame clones, though not all of them. The profile shows approximately 1.4 million clones, 95% to 99% of them singletons. CDR3 length: 16 amino acids. The V gene lost 5 bases and the J gene lost 6 bases, with 19 bases spanning the gap. Germline V CDR1 and CDR2: SEHNR, FQNEAQ (reference sequence). Sequenced material: naive CD4+ T cells sorted from blood. Subset indicated: CD45RA+ positively selected. The source of this sequence is a man aged 25 to 40 in good health. This sequence joins TRBV7-9 and TRBJ2-2; tentatively, D is TRBD2 (6 bases). CDR3 residues: CASSPSGTGFSGELFF. CDR3 nucleotide sequence: TGTGCCAGCAGCCCGTCCGGGACTGGTTTCTCCGGGGAGCTGTTTTTT.